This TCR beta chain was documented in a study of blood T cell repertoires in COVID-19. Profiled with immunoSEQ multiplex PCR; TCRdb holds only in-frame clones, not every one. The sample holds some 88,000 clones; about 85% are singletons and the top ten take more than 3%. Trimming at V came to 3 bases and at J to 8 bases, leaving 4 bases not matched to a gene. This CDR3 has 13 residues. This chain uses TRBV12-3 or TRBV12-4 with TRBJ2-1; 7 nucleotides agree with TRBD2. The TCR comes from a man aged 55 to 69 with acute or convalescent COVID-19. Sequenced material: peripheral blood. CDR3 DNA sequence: TGTGCCAGCAGTTTGGGAGGGGTGGATGAGCAGTTCTTC. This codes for CASSLGGVDEQFF.